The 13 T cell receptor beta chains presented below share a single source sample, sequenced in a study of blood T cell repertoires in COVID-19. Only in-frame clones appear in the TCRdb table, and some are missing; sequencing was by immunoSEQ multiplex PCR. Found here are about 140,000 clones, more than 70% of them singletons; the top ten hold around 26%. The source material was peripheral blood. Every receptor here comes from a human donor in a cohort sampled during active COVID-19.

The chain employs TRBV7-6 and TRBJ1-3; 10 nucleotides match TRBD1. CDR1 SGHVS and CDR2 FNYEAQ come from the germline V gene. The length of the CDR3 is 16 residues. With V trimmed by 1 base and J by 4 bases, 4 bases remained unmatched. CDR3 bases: TGTGCCAGCAGCTTAGGACAGGGGGCCTGGGGAAACACCATATATTTT. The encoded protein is CASSLGQGAWGNTIYF.

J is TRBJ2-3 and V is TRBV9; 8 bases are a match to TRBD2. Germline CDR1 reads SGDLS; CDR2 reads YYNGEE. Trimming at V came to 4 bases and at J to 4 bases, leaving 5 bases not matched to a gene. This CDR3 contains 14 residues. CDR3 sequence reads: CASSQSGGSDTQYF. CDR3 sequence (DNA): TGTGCCAGCAGCCAAAGCGGGGGATCAGATACGCAGTATTTT.

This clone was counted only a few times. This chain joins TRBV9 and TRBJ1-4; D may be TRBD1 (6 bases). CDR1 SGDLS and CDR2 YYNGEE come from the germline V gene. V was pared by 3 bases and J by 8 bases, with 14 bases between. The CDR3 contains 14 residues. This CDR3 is CASSAPGQNEKLFF. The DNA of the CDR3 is TGTGCCAGCAGCGCCCCTGGACAGAACGAAAAACTGTTTTTT.

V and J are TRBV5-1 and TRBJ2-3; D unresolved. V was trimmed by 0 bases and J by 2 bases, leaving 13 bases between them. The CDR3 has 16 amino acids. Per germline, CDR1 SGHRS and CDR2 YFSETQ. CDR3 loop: CASSLALAGITDTQYF. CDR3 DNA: TGCGCCAGCAGCTTGGCCCTGGCAGGTATCACAGATACGCAGTATTTT.

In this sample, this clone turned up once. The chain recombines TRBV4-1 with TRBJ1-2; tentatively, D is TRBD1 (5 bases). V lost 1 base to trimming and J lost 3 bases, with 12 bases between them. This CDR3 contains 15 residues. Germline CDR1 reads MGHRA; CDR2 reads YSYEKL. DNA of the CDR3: TGCGCCAGCAGCCAAGCTTGGGGGGTATACTATGGCTACACCTTC. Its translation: CASSQAWGVYYGYTF.

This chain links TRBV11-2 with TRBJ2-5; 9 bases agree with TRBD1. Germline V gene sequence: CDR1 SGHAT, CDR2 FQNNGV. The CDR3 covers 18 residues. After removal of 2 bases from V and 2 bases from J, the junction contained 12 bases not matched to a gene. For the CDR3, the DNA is TGTGCCAGCAGCTTAATCCCCCTGATGGGGACAGGGCAAGAGACCCAGTACTTC. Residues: CASSLIPLMGTGQETQYF. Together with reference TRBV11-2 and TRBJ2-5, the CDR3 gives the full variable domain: EAGVAQSPRYKIIEKRQSVAFWCNPISGHATLYWYQQILGQGPKLLIQFQNNGVVDDSQLPKDRFSAERLKGVDSTLKIQPAKLEDSAVYLCASSLIPLMGTGQETQYFGPGTRLLVL.

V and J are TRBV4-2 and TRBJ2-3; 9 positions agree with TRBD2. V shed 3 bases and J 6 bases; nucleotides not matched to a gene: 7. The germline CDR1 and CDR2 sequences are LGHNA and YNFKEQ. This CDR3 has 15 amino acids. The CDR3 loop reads CASSQGIAGADTQYF. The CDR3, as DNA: TGTGCCAGCAGCCAGGGTATAGCGGGGGCCGATACGCAGTATTTT.

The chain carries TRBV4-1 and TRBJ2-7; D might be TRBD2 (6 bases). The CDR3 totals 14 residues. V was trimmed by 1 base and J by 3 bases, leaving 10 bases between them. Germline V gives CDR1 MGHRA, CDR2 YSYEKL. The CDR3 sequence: CASSQGGDFYEQYF. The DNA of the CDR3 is TGCGCCAGCAGCCAAGGCGGGGACTTCTACGAGCAGTACTTC.

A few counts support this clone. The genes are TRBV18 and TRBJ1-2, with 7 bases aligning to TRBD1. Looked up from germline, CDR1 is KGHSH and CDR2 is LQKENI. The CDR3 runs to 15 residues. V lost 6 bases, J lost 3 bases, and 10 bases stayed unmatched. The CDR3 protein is CASSRQGRRDYGYTF. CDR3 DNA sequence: TGTGCCAGCTCTCGACAGGGACGGCGTGACTATGGCTACACCTTC.

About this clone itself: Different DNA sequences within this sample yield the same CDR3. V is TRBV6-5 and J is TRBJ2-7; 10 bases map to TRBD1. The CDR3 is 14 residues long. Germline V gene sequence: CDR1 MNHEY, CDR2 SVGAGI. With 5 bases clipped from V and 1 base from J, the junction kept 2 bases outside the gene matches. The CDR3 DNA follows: TGTGCCAGCAGTCCGGGACAGGGGTCCTACGAGCAGTACTTC. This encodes CASSPGQGSYEQYF.

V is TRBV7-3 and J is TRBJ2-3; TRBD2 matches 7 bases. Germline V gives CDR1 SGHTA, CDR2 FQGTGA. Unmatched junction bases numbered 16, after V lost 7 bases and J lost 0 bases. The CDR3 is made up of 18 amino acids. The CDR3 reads CASKGFGVVRESTDTQYF. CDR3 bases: TGTGCCAGCAAAGGGTTCGGCGTTGTGCGGGAGAGCACAGATACGCAGTATTTT. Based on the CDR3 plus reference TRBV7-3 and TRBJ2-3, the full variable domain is GAGVSQTPSNKVTEKGKYVELRCDPISGHTALYWYRQSLGQGPEFLIYFQGTGAADDSGLPNDRFFAVRPEGSVSTLKIQRTERGDSAVYLCASKGFGVVRESTDTQYFGPGTRLTVL.

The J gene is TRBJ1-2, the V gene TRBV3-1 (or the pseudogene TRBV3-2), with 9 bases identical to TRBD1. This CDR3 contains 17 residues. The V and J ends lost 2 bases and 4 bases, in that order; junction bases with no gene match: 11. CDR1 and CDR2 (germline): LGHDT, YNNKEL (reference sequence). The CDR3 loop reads CASSQHSRDRDIYGYTF. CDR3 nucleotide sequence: TGTGCCAGCAGCCAACATAGCCGGGACAGGGATATCTATGGCTACACCTTC.

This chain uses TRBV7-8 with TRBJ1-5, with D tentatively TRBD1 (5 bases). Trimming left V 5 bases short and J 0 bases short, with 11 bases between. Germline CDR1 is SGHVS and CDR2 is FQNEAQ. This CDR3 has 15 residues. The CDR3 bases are TGTGCCAGCAGCCACGGGGGTTATAGCAATCAGCCCCAGCATTTT. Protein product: CASSHGGYSNQPQHF.